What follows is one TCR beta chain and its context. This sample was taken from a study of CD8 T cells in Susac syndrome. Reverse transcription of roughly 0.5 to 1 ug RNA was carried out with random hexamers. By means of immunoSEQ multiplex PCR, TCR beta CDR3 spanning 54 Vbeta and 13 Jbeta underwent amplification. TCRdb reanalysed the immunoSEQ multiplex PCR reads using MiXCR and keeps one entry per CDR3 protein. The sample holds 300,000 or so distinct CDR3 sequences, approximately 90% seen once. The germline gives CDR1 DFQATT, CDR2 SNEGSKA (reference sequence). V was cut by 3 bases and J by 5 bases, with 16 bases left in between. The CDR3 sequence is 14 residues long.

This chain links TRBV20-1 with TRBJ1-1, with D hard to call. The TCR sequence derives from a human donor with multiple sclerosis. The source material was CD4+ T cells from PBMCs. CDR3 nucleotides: TGCAGTGCTAGGTGGGGAGGAGGTAGGACTGAAGCTTTCTTT. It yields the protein CSARWGGGRTEAFF.